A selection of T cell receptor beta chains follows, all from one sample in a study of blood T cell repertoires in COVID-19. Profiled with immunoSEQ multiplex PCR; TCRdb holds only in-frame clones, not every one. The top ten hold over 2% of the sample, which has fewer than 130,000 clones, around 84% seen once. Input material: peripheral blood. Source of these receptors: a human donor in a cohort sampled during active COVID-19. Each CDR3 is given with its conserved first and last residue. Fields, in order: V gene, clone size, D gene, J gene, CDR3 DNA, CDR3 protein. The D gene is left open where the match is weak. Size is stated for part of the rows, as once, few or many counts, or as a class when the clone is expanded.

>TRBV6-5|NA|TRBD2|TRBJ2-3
TGTGCCAGCGGGGGACTATCCCAAACCACAGATACGCAGTATTTT
CASGGLSQTTDTQYF
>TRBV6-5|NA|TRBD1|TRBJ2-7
TGTGCCAGCAGTTATACGACAGGGTGGTACGAGCAGTACTTC
CASSYTTGWYEQYF
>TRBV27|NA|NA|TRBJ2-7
TGTGCCAGCAGTTTAGGTGGAGTATACGAGCAGTACTTC
CASSLGGVYEQYF
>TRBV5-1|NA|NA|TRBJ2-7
TGCGCCAGCAACGTCGGGAAAGGCTACGAGCAGTACTTC
CASNVGKGYEQYF
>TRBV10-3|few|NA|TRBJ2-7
TGTGCCGCTGGGGGGGCTCGCGAGCAGTACTTC
CAAGGAREQYF
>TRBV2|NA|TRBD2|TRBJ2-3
TGTGCCAGCATTTTACTAGCGGGCTTACGAGATACGCAGTATTTT
CASILLAGLRDTQYF
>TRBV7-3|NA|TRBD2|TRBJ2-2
TGTGCCAGCAGCTTAAAGGGGACTAGCGGGACCGGGGAGCTGTTTTTT
CASSLKGTSGTGELFF
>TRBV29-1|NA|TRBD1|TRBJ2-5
TGCAGCGTCTACAGGGGGAGAGGTCAAGAGACCCAGTACTTC
CSVYRGRGQETQYF
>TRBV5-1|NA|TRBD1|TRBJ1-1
TGCGCCAGCAGCTTGGAAGGGACAGCCACTGAAGCTTTCTTT
CASSLEGTATEAFF
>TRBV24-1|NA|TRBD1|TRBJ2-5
TGTGCCACCAGTGATTCCCGCCGGGACAGGGGGTTTCGGGAGACCCAGTACTTC
CATSDSRRDRGFRETQYF
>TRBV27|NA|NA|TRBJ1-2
TGTGCCAGCAGTTTAGCGCGGGCAACTCCCTATGGCTACACCTTC
CASSLARATPYGYTF
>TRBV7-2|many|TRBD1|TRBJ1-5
TGTGCCAGCAGCCTGACAGGGCTCAATCAGCCCCAGCATTTT
CASSLTGLNQPQHF
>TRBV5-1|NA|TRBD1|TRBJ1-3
TGCGCCAGCAGCGATCGACAGGGGGGAGACACCATATATTTT
CASSDRQGGDTIYF
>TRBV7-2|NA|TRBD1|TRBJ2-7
TGTGCCAGCAGCGCCGGGACAGTTTACGAGCAGTACTTC
CASSAGTVYEQYF
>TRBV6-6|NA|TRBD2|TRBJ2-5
TGTGCCAGCAGTCTGACGGGGATGGCTAGCGGGGTCCAAGAGACCCAGTACTTC
CASSLTGMASGVQETQYF
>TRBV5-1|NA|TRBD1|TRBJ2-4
TGCGCCAGCAGCCCTGACAGGGGACGGTACCTTTCTTTAGCCAAAAACATTCAGTACTTC
CASSPDRGRYLSLAKNIQYF
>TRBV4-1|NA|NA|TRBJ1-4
TGCGCCAGCAGGGACATGTCAGAGACTAATGAAAAACTGTTTTTT
CASRDMSETNEKLFF
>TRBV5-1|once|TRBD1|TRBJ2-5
TGCGCCAGCAGCGCGGTGGGGACAGAAGAGACCCAGTACTTC
CASSAVGTEETQYF